Presented here are 22 T cell receptor beta chains from one specimen sequenced in a study of T cells in localized non-small cell lung cancer. TCRdb's copy holds only in-frame clones and misses some; the assay was immunoSEQ multiplex PCR. The sample contains fewer than 13,000 clones, 70% to 90% of which appear only once. Here the sequenced sample was peripheral blood, taken before any cancer treatment. These receptors all stem from a male donor at least 60 years old with stage III lung adenocarcinoma.

The chain is built from TRBV7-2 and TRBJ2-3, with D uncertain. The CDR3 has 14 amino acids. From germline, CDR1 is SGHTA and CDR2 FQGNSA. Trimming removed 1 base at V and 1 base at J, with 6 bases between. The CDR3 region has the DNA TGTGCCAGCAGCTTAGGGACGGGCACAGATACGCAGTATTTT. Protein sequence: CASSLGTGTDTQYF.

The V gene is TRBV5-6, the J gene TRBJ2-4; possibly TRBD1 for D (6 bases). V was clipped by 3 bases and J by 7 bases, with 14 bases between them. The germline V gene encodes CDR1 SGHDT and CDR2 YYEEEE. CDR3 length: 14 amino acids. The CDR3 region has the DNA TGTGCCAGCAGCTGGGACATCACCGGCAACATTCAGTACTTC. This translates into CASSWDITGNIQYF.

This clone has a handful of counts. The chain combines TRBV5-1 with TRBJ2-2, with 8 bases identical to TRBD1. Looked up from germline, CDR1 is SGHRS and CDR2 is YFSETQ. The CDR3 length is 16 residues. Germline trimming cut 3 bases from V and 3 bases from J; bases unmatched to any gene: 7. CDR3 coding DNA: TGCGCCAGCAGCTGGACAGGGAATGGGGACACCGGGGAGCTGTTTTTT. This codes for CASSWTGNGDTGELFF.

This chain joins TRBV6-5 and TRBJ2-7; D perhaps matches TRBD1 (6 bases). CDR3 length equals 14 residues. The germline gives CDR1 MNHEY, CDR2 SVGAGI. Trimming stripped 2 bases from V and 3 bases from J, with 11 bases between. The CDR3 DNA is TGTGCCAGCAGTTACCAAGTAGGGGGCTACGAGCAGTACTTC. Translating it yields CASSYQVGGYEQYF.

The sample holds a few counts of this clone. This chain uses TRBV7-2 with TRBJ2-7, with D maybe TRBD2 (5 bases). The germline V gene has CDR1 SGHTA and CDR2 FQGNSA. V was clipped by 2 bases and J by 4 bases, with 9 bases between them. CDR3 length: 13 amino acids. The CDR3 reads CASSLRTSYEQYF. The CDR3 DNA sequence: TGTGCCAGCAGCTTAAGGACTTCTTACGAGCAGTACTTC.

This chain links TRBV4-1 with TRBJ2-5; D is perhaps TRBD1 (5 bases). The end of the DNA aligns better with TRBJ2-7, so the J call may be wrong. Germline loops: CDR1 MGHRA, CDR2 YSYEKL. The CDR3 loop spans 13 amino acids. In DNA, the CDR3 is TGCGCCAGCAGCCAAGGGACAACCTACGAGCAGTACTTC. Translation: CASSQGTTYEQYF.

The rearrangement joins TRBV18 to TRBJ1-1; no firm D call. Trimming pared 2 bases from V and 4 bases from J, leaving 14 bases between. This CDR3 has 15 amino acids. The germline CDR1 and CDR2 sequences are KGHSH and LQKENI. CDR3 protein: CASSPARGSGTEAFF. The CDR3 region has the DNA TGTGCCAGCTCACCAGCTCGGGGTTCTGGCACTGAAGCTTTCTTT.

The chain employs TRBV6-5 and TRBJ1-1; the D gene is possibly TRBD1 (5 bases). Germline V gives CDR1 MNHEY, CDR2 SVGAGI. The CDR3 has 15 residues. The V end was cut by 2 bases, the J end by 1 base, with 11 bases between. The CDR3 loop reads CASSYRGRENTEAFF. The CDR3 DNA sequence: TGTGCCAGCAGTTACCGGGGACGGGAGAACACTGAAGCTTTCTTT.

This sequence joins TRBV6-5 and TRBJ1-1, with a possible D match to TRBD1 (5 bases). CDR3 size: 12 residues. Germline CDR1 and CDR2: MNHEY and SVGAGI. Trimming stripped 6 bases from V and 7 bases from J, with 12 bases between. The CDR3 nucleotides are TGTGCCAGCAGCGCAGGGAGGGGTGAAGCTTTCTTT. Protein: CASSAGRGEAFF.

The chain couples TRBV7-9 to TRBJ2-7; D remains ambiguous. The CDR3 runs to 17 residues. V was cut by 5 bases and J by 1 base, with 21 bases left in between. The germline V gene has CDR1 SEHNR and CDR2 FQNEAQ (reference sequence). The CDR3 here is CASSPPSRRWPSYEQYF. The CDR3, as DNA: TGTGCCAGCAGCCCCCCTTCAAGGAGATGGCCTTCCTACGAGCAGTACTTC.

The chain uses TRBV19 and TRBJ1-3; D perhaps matches TRBD1 (5 bases). The V and J ends lost 7 bases and 4 bases respectively, with 8 bases between them. This CDR3 is built from 12 residues. From germline, CDR1 is LNHDA and CDR2 SQIVND (reference sequence). CDR3 in DNA: TGTGCCAGTATGGGGGACGGAAACACCATATATTTT. It yields the protein CASMGDGNTIYF.

The chain carries TRBV5-1 and TRBJ2-7; 12 nucleotides match TRBD2. This CDR3 has 16 residues. Trimming cost V 5 bases and J 0 bases; bases outside gene matches: 6. Per germline, CDR1 SGHRS and CDR2 YFSETQ. Here the CDR3 DNA reads TGCGCCAGCAGTCGGACTAGCGGGATGAGCTCCTACGAGCAGTACTTC. Its protein is CASSRTSGMSSYEQYF.

Judged by abundance, this clone is large. The genes are TRBV9 and TRBJ1-2; D gene uncertain. Deletions cut 0 bases from V and 8 bases from J, with 20 bases between. CDR1 is SGDLS, CDR2 YYNGEE, per germline. The CDR3 spans 16 residues. DNA of the CDR3: TGTGCCAGCAGCGTAGAATCAGTGGCCCGCCCTTGGGGCTACACCTTC. Its protein is CASSVESVARPWGYTF.

This clone showed up just a few times. This chain uses TRBV18 with TRBJ1-1; no reliable D call. Germline CDR1 is KGHSH and CDR2 is LQKENI. This CDR3 spans 13 amino acids. Between the trimmed V and J ends, which lost 3 bases and 1 base, there was a span of 6 bases. CDR3 residues: CASSPLENTEAFF. The CDR3 DNA reads as TGTGCCAGCTCACCTCTCGAGAACACTGAAGCTTTCTTT.

The chain recombines TRBV5-4 with TRBJ1-3; 9 bases align to TRBD1. Germline lookup yields CDR1 SGHNT and CDR2 YYREEE (reference sequence). The CDR3 has 18 residues. The J segment lost 1 base and the V segment lost 4 bases, leaving 12 bases of the junction unmatched. Here the CDR3 DNA reads TGTGCCAGCAGCCCAGCCCCCATACAGGGGGCATCTGGAAACACCATATATTTT. As protein: CASSPAPIQGASGNTIYF.

V usage is TRBV2 and J usage is TRBJ2-7; D gene unclear. Germline CDR1 SNHLY, CDR2 FYNNEI. V lost 7 bases and J 3 bases, leaving 7 bases between the germline ends. The CDR3 runs to 11 residues. The CDR3 DNA reads TGTGCCAGCAAAACACTCTACGAGCAGTACTTC. Translation gives CASKTLYEQYF.

V usage is TRBV7-8 and J usage is TRBJ2-3, with a possible D match to TRBD1 (6 bases). V was shortened by 4 bases and J by 0 bases, with 11 bases between the two germline ends. Germline V gene lookup returns CDR1 SGHVS and CDR2 FQNEAQ. CDR3 length equals 15 residues. CDR3 residues: CASSYTGSSTDTQYF. As DNA, the CDR3 is TGTGCCAGCAGCTACACAGGGAGTAGCACAGATACGCAGTATTTT.

V and J are TRBV19 and TRBJ2-3; D is undetermined. The V and J ends lost 5 bases and 2 bases respectively, with 2 bases between them. This CDR3 is 11 amino acids long. Germline assignment: CDR1 LNHDA and CDR2 SQIVND (reference sequence). The CDR3 protein is CASSLTDTQYF. The CDR3 DNA reads as TGTGCCAGTAGTCTCACAGATACGCAGTATTTT.

This sequence joins TRBV7-3 and TRBJ2-3; 11 bases are a match to TRBD1. In germline, CDR1 is SGHTA, CDR2 FQGTGA. The junction had 3 bases not matched to a gene; V was cut back by 5 bases and J by 5 bases. The CDR3 totals 14 residues. Here the CDR3 reads CASSLGTGGDTQYF. CDR3 nucleotides: TGTGCCAGCAGCCTGGGGACAGGGGGAGATACGCAGTATTTT.

The chain has TRBV5-1 and TRBJ1-1; no firm D call. The CDR3 spans 13 residues. Germline CDR1 and CDR2: SGHRS and YFSETQ. Trimming took off 0 bases at V and 1 base at J, with 4 bases between the two ends. CDR3 residues: CASSLETNTEAFF. CDR3 nucleotides: TGCGCCAGCAGCTTGGAAACGAACACTGAAGCTTTCTTT.

The chain recombines TRBV4-2 with TRBJ1-2; D is uncertain. The CDR3 extends over 15 amino acids. Germline V gene sequence: CDR1 LGHNA, CDR2 YNFKEQ. Trimming took off 0 bases at V and 8 bases at J, with 16 bases between the two ends. The CDR3 DNA sequence: TGTGCCAGCAGCCAAGATCTCCTCGACGCTTTCGGCTACACCTTC. Translating it yields CASSQDLLDAFGYTF.

The CDR3 is CASSSGQEGQPQHF. The CDR3, as DNA: TGTGCCAGCAGTTCGGGACAGGAGGGTCAGCCCCAGCATTTT. The gene calls are TRBV6-5 and TRBJ1-5, with TRBD1 matching 8 bases. V lost 4 bases to trimming and J lost 6 bases; unmatched junction nucleotides: 5. The CDR3 runs 14 residues. Germline V CDR1 and CDR2: MNHEY, SVGAGI.